The 15 T cell receptor beta chains below all came from one sample that was sequenced in a study of T cell responses to AZD1222 COVID-19 vaccine. Clones were read by immunoSEQ multiplex PCR, and TCRdb kept only the in-frame ones, dropping some. The sample holds about 130,000 clones; roughly 90% are singletons and the top ten take approximately 1.5%. This sample comprised peripheral blood, obtained on day 0 of AZD1222 vaccination. The receptors stem from an adult in good health.

The CDR3 DNA reads TGTGCCAGCAGTTTATCGGGAGGACTAACTAGCTACGAGCAGTACTTC. It is translated as CASSLSGGLTSYEQYF. V gene TRBV27 combines with J gene TRBJ2-7; D is possibly TRBD2 (6 bases). Germline lookup yields CDR1 MNHEY and CDR2 SMNVEV (reference sequence). This CDR3 spans 16 amino acids. Trimming shortened V by 0 bases and J by 3 bases, and 15 bases separated the two germline ends.

The chain uses TRBV3-1 (or the pseudogene TRBV3-2) and TRBJ1-5; 9 positions match TRBD1. This CDR3 is 15 amino acids long. From germline, CDR1 is LGHDT and CDR2 YNNKEL (reference sequence). V dropped 0 bases and J dropped 7; count of bases not matched to a gene: 4. This CDR3 is CASSQDGTGSQPQHF. In DNA form, the CDR3 reads TGTGCCAGCAGCCAAGACGGGACAGGGTCGCAGCCCCAGCATTTT.

This rearrangement joins TRBV27 to TRBJ2-7; 8 positions agree with TRBD1. The CDR3 runs to 14 residues. Germline CDR1 is MNHEY and CDR2 is SMNVEV (reference sequence). After removal of 4 bases from V and 6 bases from J, the junction contained 8 bases not matched to a gene. The CDR3 region is CASSSGQGYGEQYF. The CDR3 nucleotides are TGTGCCAGCAGTTCAGGACAGGGCTACGGCGAGCAGTACTTC.

This chain connects TRBV5-1 to TRBJ2-7; 7 nucleotides line up with TRBD1. V shed 3 bases and J 0 bases; nucleotides not matched to a gene: 3. This CDR3 contains 14 residues. The germline V gene has CDR1 SGHRS and CDR2 YFSETQ. In DNA form, the CDR3 reads TGCGCCAGCAGCTCAGGGGACAGCTCCTACGAGCAGTACTTC. It specifies CASSSGDSSYEQYF.

The J gene is TRBJ2-7, the V gene TRBV28, with D possibly matching TRBD1 (6 bases). The CDR3 sequence is 18 residues long. The V end was cut by 1 base, the J end by 7 bases, with 26 bases between. In germline, CDR1 is MDHEN, CDR2 SYDVKM. The CDR3 DNA is TGTGCCAGCAGTTTATCGACAGGTCTGGGGTCTCACGACGGGGAGCAGTACTTC. The encoded protein is CASSLSTGLGSHDGEQYF. Full variable domain (outside the CDR3, taken from reference TRBV28 and TRBJ2-7): DVKVTQSSRYLVKRTGEKVFLECVQDMDHENMFWYRQDPGLGLRLIYFSYDVKMKEKGDIPEGYSVSREKKERFSLILESASTNQTSMYLCASSLSTGLGSHDGEQYFGPGTRLTVT.

The chain employs TRBV6-5 and TRBJ1-2, with no clear D. This CDR3 is 12 amino acids long. V shed 2 bases and J shed 7 bases, with 8 bases lying between them. The V gene's germline CDR1 is MNHEY and CDR2 SVGAGI. CDR3 bases: TGTGCCAGCAGTTACGGGGAGAGTGGCTACACCTTC. This codes for CASSYGESGYTF.

The chain has TRBV5-1 and TRBJ2-3; unclear D gene. Germline V gives CDR1 SGHRS, CDR2 YFSETQ. The CDR3 is 13 amino acids. The V end was cut by 4 bases, the J end by 2 bases, with 8 bases between. CDR3 protein: CASSLIPTDTQYF. The CDR3, as DNA: TGCGCCAGCAGCCTCATACCCACAGATACGCAGTATTTT.

The chain recombines TRBV19 with TRBJ1-5, with TRBD1 as a possible D gene (6 bases). Germline CDR1 is LNHDA and CDR2 is SQIVND (reference sequence). This CDR3 region has 14 residues. V was trimmed by 8 bases and J by 0 bases, leaving 11 bases between them. CDR3 sequence reads: CASGQTYSNQPQHF. CDR3 bases: TGTGCCAGTGGACAGACGTATAGCAATCAGCCCCAGCATTTT.

The chain has TRBV7-8 and TRBJ1-2; tentatively, D is TRBD1 (6 bases). Germline V gene data show CDR1 as SGHVS and CDR2 as FQNEAQ. Trimming took off 4 bases at V and 4 bases at J, with 16 bases between the two ends. CDR3 length: 15 residues. For the CDR3, the DNA is TGTGCCAGCAGCTCCTTCACCCAGGGGCCCTATGGCTACACCTTC. It codes for CASSSFTQGPYGYTF.

This chain uses TRBV6-4 with TRBJ2-1; TRBD1 aligns across 9 bases. CDR3 length equals 13 residues. Germline V gene lookup returns CDR1 MRHNA and CDR2 SNTAGT. V gave up 11 bases and J gave up 1 base; unmatched junction bases: 3. CDR3 coding DNA: TGTGCCCAAGGACAGGGGTCCTACAATGAGCAGTTCTTC. Translating gives CAQGQGSYNEQFF.

V usage is TRBV24-1 and J usage is TRBJ1-1; D not resolved. Germline loops: CDR1 KGHDR, CDR2 SFDVKD. The CDR3 has 17 residues. Trimming pared 2 bases from V and 4 bases from J, leaving 19 bases between. The CDR3 spells CATSDSGSGAMTTEAFF. CDR3 nucleotide sequence: TGTGCCACCAGTGATTCGGGGTCGGGCGCGATGACCACTGAAGCTTTCTTT.

This chain connects TRBV29-1 to TRBJ2-7; 12 nucleotides align to TRBD1. Germline values: CDR1 SQVTM, CDR2 ANQGSEA. After removal of 0 bases from V and 1 base from J, the junction contained 4 bases not matched to a gene. The CDR3 is 16 residues long. The CDR3 DNA reads as TGCAGCGTTGAAGATGGGACAGGGGGCGAATCCTACGAGCAGTACTTC. Its translation: CSVEDGTGGESYEQYF.

This rearrangement joins TRBV7-2 to TRBJ1-5; D possibly corresponds to TRBD1 (5 bases). CDR1 is SGHTA and CDR2 is FQGNSA in the germline V gene. This CDR3 comprises 14 residues. The V end lost 5 bases, the J end lost 4 bases, and 12 bases lay between the germline ends. The CDR3 loop reads CASSPGSGNQPQHF. The CDR3 DNA follows: TGTGCCAGCAGCCCAGGGAGCGGAAATCAGCCCCAGCATTTT.

The chain has TRBV27 and TRBJ1-2, with a tentative D call TRBD1 (5 bases). V was shortened by 3 bases and J by 8 bases, with 13 bases between the two germline ends. This CDR3 region has 13 residues. The germline V gene encodes CDR1 MNHEY and CDR2 SMNVEV (reference sequence). DNA for the CDR3: TGTGCCAGCAGTTTTCCCCGCGGGGACGGCTACACCTTC. This translates into CASSFPRGDGYTF.

The chain employs TRBV13 and TRBJ2-1, with D perhaps matching TRBD2 (5 bases). This CDR3 spans 16 amino acids. Germline V gene sequence: CDR1 PRHDT, CDR2 FYEKMQ (reference sequence). Deletions cut 0 bases from V and 0 bases from J, with 9 bases between. CDR3 residues: CASSLGGGSSYNEQFF. The CDR3 DNA reads TGTGCCAGCAGCTTAGGCGGAGGAAGCTCCTACAATGAGCAGTTCTTC.